Each of the 25 T cell receptor beta chains below was sequenced from the same sample in a study of blood T cell repertoires in COVID-19. The assay was immunoSEQ multiplex PCR, and TCRdb's table has in-frame clones only and misses some. The sample includes 250,000 or so clones, roughly 85% of them seen just once. The material sequenced was PBMCs or T cells enriched from blood (not recorded which). The origin of the receptors is a woman aged 45-60 years who had been exposed to COVID-19.

The chain carries TRBV19 and TRBJ1-1; D is perhaps TRBD1 (6 bases). V lost 1 base and J lost 0, with 9 bases in between. The CDR3 extends over 15 amino acids. In germline, CDR1 is LNHDA, CDR2 SQIVND (reference sequence). CDR3 loop: CASSIADSMNTEAFF. The CDR3 DNA is TGTGCCAGTAGTATAGCGGACAGTATGAACACTGAAGCTTTCTTT.

Only one count was recorded for this clone. The chain uses TRBV10-3 and TRBJ2-7, with TRBD2 as a possible D gene (5 bases). Trimming pared 4 bases from V and 0 bases from J, leaving 7 bases between. Germline CDR1 is ENHRY and CDR2 is SYGVKD. This CDR3 comprises 13 residues. The CDR3 nucleotides read TGTGCCATCAGTGGAGGGTACTCCTACGAGCAGTACTTC. This encodes CAISGGYSYEQYF.

This clone has just one count. The V gene is TRBV7-9, the J gene TRBJ1-3; D call uncertain. The CDR3 has 16 amino acids. The germline gives CDR1 SEHNR, CDR2 FQNEAQ (reference sequence). V shed 6 bases and J shed 0 bases, with 15 bases lying between them. As DNA, the CDR3 is TGTGCCAGCAGTCCATCTGTGCCCAGCTCTGGAAACACCATATATTTT. It specifies CASSPSVPSSGNTIYF.

V is TRBV12-5 and J is TRBJ2-5, with D perhaps matching TRBD1 (6 bases). This CDR3 has 14 residues. Germline V gene data show CDR1 as LGHNT and CDR2 as FRNRAP. V was clipped by 6 bases and J by 2 bases, with 13 bases between them. CDR3 coding DNA: TGTGCTAGTGGCTGGGGGCGGTCACAAGAGACCCAGTACTTC. It yields the protein CASGWGRSQETQYF.

This clone came up once. The chain uses TRBV29-1 and TRBJ2-3; the match to TRBD1 covers 7 bases. Per the germline V gene, CDR1 is SQVTM and CDR2 is ANQGSEA. The CDR3 has 15 amino acids. Unmatched junction bases numbered 11, after V lost 6 bases and J lost 2 bases. CDR3 loop: CSVATGAKITDTQYF. The CDR3 DNA follows: TGCAGCGTGGCAACAGGGGCTAAGATCACAGATACGCAGTATTTT.

The rearrangement links TRBV7-9 to TRBJ2-3, with a possible D match to TRBD1 (5 bases). The CDR3 runs to 15 residues. Trimming cost V 5 bases and J 6 bases, with 18 bases left between them. Germline values: CDR1 SEHNR, CDR2 FQNEAQ (reference sequence). CDR3: CASSPRVTGRDTQYF. For the CDR3, the DNA is TGTGCCAGCAGCCCTCGTGTCACAGGCCGTGATACGCAGTATTTT.

This rearrangement joins TRBV6-1 to TRBJ1-5; D not resolved. V was cut by 3 bases and J by 4 bases, with 16 bases left in between. The CDR3 is 16 amino acids. Germline assignment: CDR1 MNHNS and CDR2 SASEGT. CDR3 sequence: CASSDPRREANQPQHF. The CDR3 DNA is TGTGCCAGCAGTGACCCCCGTAGGGAGGCTAATCAGCCCCAGCATTTT.

The chain employs TRBV5-6 and TRBJ1-3; TRBD1 matches at 9 bases. Trimming removed 0 bases from V and 4 bases from J; junction bases left unmatched: 5. This CDR3 comprises 16 residues. Germline CDR1 SGHDT, CDR2 YYEEEE. The CDR3 loop is CASSLATGTGGNTIYF. DNA for the CDR3: TGTGCCAGCAGCTTGGCAACCGGGACAGGGGGAAACACCATATATTTT.

The V and J genes are TRBV19 and TRBJ2-1; TRBD2 is a possible D gene (5 bases). Germline V CDR1 and CDR2: LNHDA, SQIVND (reference sequence). This CDR3 is built from 13 residues. Deletions cut 1 base from V and 9 bases from J, with 10 bases between. Here the CDR3 DNA reads TGTGCCAGTAGTATAGTTGCGGCGGGTGAGCAGTTCTTC. It yields the protein CASSIVAAGEQFF.

The table lists this clone with a count of one. The chain employs TRBV7-8 and TRBJ1-1, with TRBD1 as a possible D gene (6 bases). With 3 bases removed from V and 0 bases from J, the gap between germline ends came to 14 bases. The length of the CDR3 is 16 residues. Germline V gene lookup returns CDR1 SGHVS and CDR2 FQNEAQ. Written as DNA, the CDR3 is TGTGCCAGCAGCTTTAGGGGGGGAGTGATGAACACTGAAGCTTTCTTT. Amino acids: CASSFRGGVMNTEAFF.

The V call is TRBV7-9, the J call TRBJ2-5; D perhaps matches TRBD2 (6 bases). CDR3 length: 16 amino acids. CDR1 and CDR2 (germline): SEHNR, FQNEAQ (reference sequence). V was clipped by 5 bases and J by 5 bases, with 21 bases between them. The DNA of the CDR3 is TGTGCCAGCAGCCCCGGGAGAGGGGTATCGCTGGAGACCCAGTACTTC. Translated, it gives CASSPGRGVSLETQYF. Combining the CDR3 with reference TRBV7-9 and TRBJ2-5 gives the whole variable domain DTGVSQNPRHKITKRGQNVTFRCDPISEHNRLYWYRQTLGQGPEFLTYFQNEAQLEKSRLLSDRFSAERPKGSFSTLEIQRTEQGDSAMYLCASSPGRGVSLETQYFGPGTRLLVL.

This clone was seen a single time. The chain recombines TRBV25-1 with TRBJ2-5, with 7 bases fitting TRBD1. The CDR3 runs 13 residues. CDR1 MGHDK and CDR2 SYGVNS come from the germline V gene. Trimming took 6 bases from V and 5 from J; bases not matched to a gene: 6. The CDR3 DNA reads as TGTGCCAGCAGCGCAGGGGGTATTGAGACCCAGTACTTC. Translated: CASSAGGIETQYF.

V gene TRBV28 combines with J gene TRBJ2-3, with a weak D call TRBD1 (5 bases). Germline-derived CDR1 and CDR2 are MDHEN and SYDVKM. Trimming removed 6 bases from V and 5 bases from J, with 18 bases in between. The CDR3 has 15 amino acids. CDR3 in DNA: TGTGCCAGCAGGGTGGTGGGGCGGATGGGAGATACGCAGTATTTT. Translating it yields CASRVVGRMGDTQYF.

The chain recombines TRBV10-2 with TRBJ1-1; 7 bases fit TRBD1. This CDR3 region has 14 residues. The germline CDR1 and CDR2 sequences are WSHSY and SAAADI. V lost 7 bases, J lost 3 bases, and 8 bases stayed unmatched. The CDR3 is CASNTGDGDTEAFF. CDR3 DNA: TGCGCCAGCAATACAGGGGACGGGGACACTGAAGCTTTCTTT.

The chain has TRBV24-1 and TRBJ2-5; 8 bases fit TRBD1. Per the germline V gene, CDR1 is KGHDR and CDR2 is SFDVKD. The CDR3 sequence is 16 residues long. The ends lost 3 bases at V and 4 bases at J; junction bases unmatched: 9. In nucleotides, the CDR3 is TGTGCCACCAGTGATCCCTCGACAGGGGAGAGAGAGACCCAGTACTTC. It encodes CATSDPSTGERETQYF.

This chain joins TRBV7-7 and TRBJ2-1; no clear D. CDR3 length equals 13 residues. Germline values: CDR1 SSHAT, CDR2 FNYEAQ (reference sequence). V shed 2 bases and J shed 5 bases, with 7 bases lying between them. The DNA of the CDR3 is TGTGCCAGCAGCTTACAGCTAGACAATGAGCAGTTCTTC. As protein: CASSLQLDNEQFF.

In regard to this clone: Other nucleotide sequences in the sample specify the same CDR3. V is TRBV5-6 and J is TRBJ1-1; TRBD1 matches at 9 bases. The germline CDR1 and CDR2 sequences are SGHDT and YYEEEE. Unmatched junction bases numbered 4, after V lost 4 bases and J lost 9 bases. This CDR3 is 12 amino acids long. CDR3 in amino acids: CASSLGQGKAFF. The CDR3 region has the DNA TGTGCCAGCAGCCTCGGACAGGGGAAAGCTTTCTTT.

V and J are TRBV24-1 and TRBJ1-2; 8 bases align to TRBD1. The CDR3 contains 16 residues. CDR1 and CDR2 from the germline V gene are KGHDR and SFDVKD. The trim removed 1 base at V and 3 bases at J, leaving 6 bases unmatched. DNA for the CDR3: TGTGCCACCAGTGATTTAGGGCCAGGGGGCGACTATGGCTACACCTTC. As protein: CATSDLGPGGDYGYTF.

The chain joins TRBV30 to TRBJ2-2; 8 nucleotides agree with TRBD2. V lost 7 bases, J lost 5 bases, and 3 bases stayed unmatched. The CDR3 consists of 12 residues. The germline CDR1 and CDR2 sequences are GTSNPN and SVGIG (reference sequence). The CDR3: CALPSGTGELFF. In nucleotides, the CDR3 is TGTGCCTTGCCTAGCGGGACCGGGGAGCTGTTTTTT.

Here the CDR3 DNA reads TGTGCCAGCAGCCTACAGGGCAGGGGTAGGGGGGAGCTGTTTTTT. Translation gives CASSLQGRGRGELFF. The chain carries TRBV7-8 and TRBJ2-2; D is perhaps TRBD1 (6 bases). Trimming removed 5 bases from V and 8 bases from J, with 18 bases in between. The CDR3 consists of 15 residues. Germline V CDR1 and CDR2: SGHVS, FQNEAQ.

The chain is built from TRBV6-6 and TRBJ1-2; D not certain. Deletions cut 5 bases from V and 8 bases from J, with 15 bases between. The germline V gene encodes CDR1 MNHNY and CDR2 SVGAGI (reference sequence). There are 13 residues in the CDR3. This chain's CDR3 is CASSGSGNKGYTF. The CDR3 DNA sequence: TGTGCCAGCAGTGGTTCCGGGAACAAAGGCTACACCTTC.

This clone has more than one count but fewer than ten. This chain connects TRBV7-2 to TRBJ1-5; 7 bases line up with TRBD1. V was pared by 3 bases and J by 2 bases, with 1 base of the junction left unmatched. CDR1 SGHTA and CDR2 FQGNSA come from the germline V gene. The CDR3 contains 14 residues. The CDR3 is CASSFGQGNQPQHF. Written as DNA, the CDR3 is TGTGCCAGCAGCTTTGGACAGGGCAATCAGCCCCAGCATTTT.

This rearrangement joins TRBV7-2 to TRBJ2-2; D unclear. The length of the CDR3 is 15 residues. Looked up from germline, CDR1 is SGHTA and CDR2 is FQGNSA. V lost 0 bases and J 0 bases, leaving 5 bases between the germline ends. The CDR3 sequence is CASSLASSNTGELFF. For the CDR3, the DNA is TGTGCCAGCAGCTTAGCTTCTTCGAACACCGGGGAGCTGTTTTTT. The whole variable domain, remainder taken from reference TRBV7-2 and TRBJ2-2, is GAGVSQSPSNKVTEKGKDVELRCDPISGHTALYWYRQSLGQGLEFLIYFQGNSAPDKSGLPSDRFSAERTGGSVSTLTIQRTQQEDSAVYLCASSLASSNTGELFFGEGSRLTVL.

This sequence joins TRBV4-1 and TRBJ2-3, with 7 positions matching TRBD2. The CDR3 spans 16 residues. Germline CDR1 MGHRA, CDR2 YSYEKL. The V gene end was trimmed by 0 bases and the J gene end by 1 base; junction bases not matched to a gene: 4. The CDR3 DNA is TGCGCCAGCAGCCAAGAAGCTAGCGGAGGCACAGATACGCAGTATTTT. Translation: CASSQEASGGTDTQYF.

V usage is TRBV20-1 and J usage is TRBJ1-4, with no clear D. Per the germline V gene, CDR1 is DFQATT and CDR2 is SNEGSKA (reference sequence). V dropped 3 bases and J dropped 10 bases, with 9 bases sitting between them. The CDR3 is made up of 11 amino acids. CDR3 nucleotides: TGCAGTGCTAGCGAGGGTACAAAACTGTTTTTT. Translation gives CSASEGTKLFF.